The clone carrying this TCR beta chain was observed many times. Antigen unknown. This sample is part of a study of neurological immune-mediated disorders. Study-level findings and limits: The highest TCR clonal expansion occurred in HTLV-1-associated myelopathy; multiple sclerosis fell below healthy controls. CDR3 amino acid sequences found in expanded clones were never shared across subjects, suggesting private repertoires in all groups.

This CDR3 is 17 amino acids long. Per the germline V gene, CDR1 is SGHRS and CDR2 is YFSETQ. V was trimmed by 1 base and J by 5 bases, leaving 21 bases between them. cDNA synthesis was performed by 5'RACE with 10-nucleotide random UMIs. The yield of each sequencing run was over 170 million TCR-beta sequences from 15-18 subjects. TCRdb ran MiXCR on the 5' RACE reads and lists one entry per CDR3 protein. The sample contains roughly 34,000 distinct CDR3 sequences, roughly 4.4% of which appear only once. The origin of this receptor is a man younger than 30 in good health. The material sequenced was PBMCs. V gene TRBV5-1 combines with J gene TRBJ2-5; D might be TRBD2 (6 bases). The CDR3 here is CASSLWRAGLFGETQYF. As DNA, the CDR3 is TGCGCCAGCAGCTTGTGGAGGGCTGGCCTTTTCGGGGAGACCCAGTACTTC.